Following are 2 T cell receptor beta chains from one sample sequenced in a study of T cells in localized non-small cell lung cancer. Profiling relied on immunoSEQ multiplex PCR, and the TCRdb table lists in-frame clones only, not all of them. The table shows tens of thousands of clones, with roughly 90% occurring only once. The sequencing here drew on peripheral blood, taken before any cancer treatment. Source of these receptors: a male donor older than 55 with stage III squamous cell lung carcinoma.

The chain uses TRBV19 and TRBJ1-5, with a tentative D call TRBD1 (5 bases). This CDR3 contains 15 residues. CDR1 and CDR2 from the germline V gene are LNHDA and SQIVND (reference sequence). Trimming took off 6 bases at V and 4 bases at J, with 16 bases between the two ends. CDR3 DNA: TGTGCCAGTAGAAAAGGGACGCCACCAAATCAGCCCCAGCATTTT. This gives the protein CASRKGTPPNQPQHF.

The V and J genes are TRBV6-1 and TRBJ2-5, with a weak D call TRBD1 (6 bases). The ends were cut back, 4 bases at V and 2 bases at J, with 17 bases in the middle. Germline V gene data show CDR1 as MNHNS and CDR2 as SASEGT. The CDR3 length is 16 residues. The chain's CDR3 is CASSAPLAGAQETQYF. DNA of the CDR3: TGTGCCAGCAGTGCCCCTCTAGCAGGGGCACAAGAGACCCAGTACTTC.